This T cell receptor beta chain was captured by sequencing in a study of cytomegalovirus exposure and HLA in healthy donors. Germline CDR1 reads SGDLS; CDR2 reads YYNGEE. The CDR3 has 17 residues. V lost 5 bases, J lost 7 bases, and 14 bases stayed unmatched. Study-level findings and limits: Accounts indicate the classifier identified cytomegalovirus status with strong specificity and sensitivity.

Sequencing used immunoSEQ multiplex PCR; TCRdb keeps in-frame clones, though not all of them. The sample lists under 75,000 clones; nearly 98% were seen once. About this clone itself: Antigen specificity is unknown.

The J gene is TRBJ2-1, the V gene TRBV9; 11 bases are shared with TRBD2. This TCR derives from a woman younger than 30 in good health and CMV-seropositive. The sequenced sample consisted of PBMCs. CDR3 protein: CASSSSRLAGIGNEQFF. The CDR3 DNA is TGTGCCAGCAGTTCTTCTCGACTAGCGGGAATTGGGAATGAGCAGTTCTTC.